The TCR beta chain under discussion was sequenced for a study of blood T cell repertoires in COVID-19. Across the study: Acute and convalescent COVID-19 specimens originated in the United States, Italy and Spain.

Patients from Seattle were sampled longitudinally, starting during active infection. Here immunoSEQ multiplex PCR was the method, and the copy in TCRdb shows in-frame clones only, minus some. The sample lists roughly 110,000 clones; around 78% were seen once. This receptor was obtained from an elderly man with COVID-19, enrolled during active disease. Material: peripheral blood.

The DNA for the CDR3 is TGTGCCAGTAGTATAACAGGGCAGGAGACCCAGTACTTC. Translation gives CASSITGQETQYF. The chain employs TRBV19 and TRBJ2-5; D may be TRBD1 (6 bases). Germline CDR1 is LNHDA and CDR2 is SQIVND (reference sequence). The CDR3 totals 13 residues. V was cut by 2 bases and J by 5 bases, with 9 bases left in between.